The TCR beta chain under discussion was sequenced for a study of regulatory T cells in long-lasting Graves disease. Through Arm-PCR of CDR3 regions and iRepertoire HTBI primers, TCR beta libraries were built. TCRdb reprocessed the multiplex PCR reads with MiXCR, giving one entry per CDR3 protein. The sample contains almost 350,000 distinct CDR3 sequences, 15% to 20% of which appear only once. Study findings and constraints: Not thyroid tissue but only peripheral blood was studied.

This clonotype was detected a few times. Antigen: not known. Time point defined: persistent/refractory GD, antithyroid drugs over 5 years with positive TRAb. From RNA extracted from PBMCs, the TCR library was made. Peripheral blood, approximately 9.6 milliliters of it, was drawn into EDTA tubes. The clonotype originates from a female donor with Graves disease. The sequencing used peripheral blood mononuclear cells (PBMCs), collected when the disease was refractory, from a patient treated with antithyroid drugs.

The CDR3 nucleotides read TGTGCCAGCAGCTTCCTGTCGGGGAATGAGCAGTTCTTC. This sequence encodes CASSFLSGNEQFF. The genes are TRBV7-2 and TRBJ2-1, with a tentative D call TRBD2 (5 bases). Per germline, CDR1 SGHTA and CDR2 FQGNSA. The CDR3 loop spans 13 amino acids. The V end was cut by 3 bases, the J end by 7 bases, with 10 bases between.